This T cell receptor beta chain was profiled in a study of cytomegalovirus exposure and HLA in healthy donors. Findings and caveats of the study: It was reportedly the case that the classifier diagnosed cytomegalovirus status with high specificity and sensitivity. A later analysis found TCR association rates differed by HLA locus, highest for DRB1 and lowest for HLA-C. Cytomegalovirus association was listed for 150 to 200 TCR beta chains.

Primers included in the PCR were 60 Vbeta and 13 Jbeta primers. Here immunoSEQ multiplex PCR was the method, and the copy in TCRdb shows in-frame clones only, minus some. The sample records about 160,000 clones, approximately 86% being singletons. Notes on this clone: The antigen is undetermined.

The CDR3 is 15 amino acids. Germline-derived CDR1 and CDR2 are MGHRA and YSYEKL. Trimming removed 1 base from V and 4 bases from J; junction bases left unmatched: 7. The sample was PBMCs. The V call is TRBV4-1, the J call TRBJ2-7, with 7 bases lining up with TRBD1. This sequence originates from a woman younger than 30 in good health and CMV-seronegative. The chain's CDR3 is CASSQGQGESYEQYF. The CDR3, as DNA: TGCGCCAGCAGCCAAGGTCAGGGGGAGTCGTACGAGCAGTACTTC.